Below, 12 T cell receptor beta chains from the same sample are listed, as sequenced in a study of blood T cell repertoires in COVID-19. Assay: immunoSEQ multiplex PCR; the TCRdb copy retains only in-frame clones and omits some. The sample lists 200,000 or so clones, approximately 84% seen once, with approximately 5.1% in the top ten. The sample taken for sequencing was peripheral blood. These receptors all stem from a woman between 65 and 79 years old with active or convalescent COVID-19.

This sequence joins TRBV11-3 and TRBJ2-1; D might be TRBD1 (5 bases). Germline assignment: CDR1 SGHNT and CDR2 YENEEA. V was trimmed by 5 bases and J by 3 bases, leaving 11 bases between them. The CDR3 is made up of 14 amino acids. CDR3 protein: CASSPPDSYNEQFF. In DNA, the CDR3 is TGTGCCAGCAGCCCTCCTGACAGCTACAATGAGCAGTTCTTC. Supplemented by reference TRBV11-3 and TRBJ2-1, the full variable domain reads EAGVVQSPRYKIIEKKQPVAFWCNPISGHNTLYWYLQNLGQGPELLIRYENEEAVDDSQLPKDRFSAERLKGVDSTLKIQPAELGDSAVYLCASSPPDSYNEQFFGPGTRLTVL.

The gene calls are TRBV27 and TRBJ2-3; 9 nucleotides line up with TRBD2. The length of the CDR3 is 15 residues. J gave up 0 bases and V 6 bases, and 4 bases lay outside the gene matches. Germline V gives CDR1 MNHEY, CDR2 SMNVEV (reference sequence). The DNA for the CDR3 is TGTGCCAGCAGCACGACTAGCGGTAGCACAGATACGCAGTATTTT. Protein: CASSTTSGSTDTQYF.

V gene TRBV2 combines with J gene TRBJ2-7; weak D call: TRBD1 (6 bases). Looked up from germline, CDR1 is SNHLY and CDR2 is FYNNEI. V was pared by 6 bases and J by 3 bases, with 12 bases between. This CDR3 contains 13 residues. The CDR3 bases are TGTGCCAGCAGCGGGACAACCGACTACGAGCAGTACTTC. Its translation: CASSGTTDYEQYF.

The J gene is TRBJ1-1, the V gene TRBV5-1; 7 bases align to TRBD1. With 2 bases clipped from V and 0 bases from J, the junction kept 4 bases outside the gene matches. The CDR3 length is 15 residues. Germline CDR1 and CDR2: SGHRS and YFSETQ. The CDR3 loop is CASSLRTGVNTEAFF. The CDR3 coding sequence is TGCGCCAGCAGCTTAAGGACAGGAGTGAACACTGAAGCTTTCTTT.

The chain uses TRBV2 and TRBJ1-4; no definite D call. The CDR3 is 14 residues long. Trimming took 8 bases from V and 4 from J, leaving 14 bases between them. Germline V gene data show CDR1 as SNHLY and CDR2 as FYNNEI. The CDR3 DNA reads as TGTGCCAGCTTGTTGGGAGGGTTTAATGAAAAACTGTTTTTT. It translates to CASLLGGFNEKLFF.

This chain connects TRBV10-3 to TRBJ1-2; TRBD1 might be the D (5 bases). Per the germline V gene, CDR1 is ENHRY and CDR2 is SYGVKD. The CDR3 is 14 amino acids. Deletions cut 8 bases from V and 3 bases from J, with 16 bases between. In DNA, the CDR3 is TGTGCCATCGGCCCAGTGGGGCGCCACTATGGCTACACCTTC. This codes for CAIGPVGRHYGYTF.

CDR3: CASTPDRGNQPQHF. DNA of the CDR3: TGTGCCAGCACCCCGGACAGGGGCAATCAGCCCCAGCATTTT. The chain carries TRBV6-5 and TRBJ1-5; 8 bases line up with TRBD1. Germline V gene data show CDR1 as MNHEY and CDR2 as SVGAGI. V was pared by 7 bases and J by 2 bases, with 4 bases of the junction left unmatched. The CDR3 is 14 amino acids.

The chain links TRBV7-3 to TRBJ2-3; TRBD2 matches at 10 bases. This CDR3 spans 13 amino acids. Trimming took 5 bases from V and 7 from J; bases not matched to a gene: 3. Germline assignment: CDR1 SGHTA and CDR2 FQGTGA. CDR3 sequence (DNA): TGTGCCAGCAGCCCTAGCGGGAGTAATACGCAGTATTTT. Translating it yields CASSPSGSNTQYF.

The rearrangement joins TRBV28 to TRBJ1-1; TRBD1 matches at 8 bases. The germline V gene has CDR1 MDHEN and CDR2 SYDVKM. J was trimmed by 2 bases and V by 6 bases; bases with no gene match: 8. This CDR3 is 15 amino acids long. CDR3 nucleotide sequence: TGTGCCAGCAGGCCCGGACAGGGAGACAACACTGAAGCTTTCTTT. Its protein is CASRPGQGDNTEAFF.

The chain employs TRBV11-2 and TRBJ2-2, with 8 nucleotides matching TRBD2. Germline assignment: CDR1 SGHAT and CDR2 FQNNGV. There are 15 residues in the CDR3. V was clipped by 5 bases and J by 4 bases; unmatched bases: 6. CDR3 protein: CASSISGTGTGELFF. CDR3 DNA sequence: TGTGCCAGCAGCATTAGCGGGACGGGCACCGGGGAGCTGTTTTTT.

This clone was seen once. The V call is TRBV19, the J call TRBJ2-5; D ambiguous. Trimming pared 3 bases from V and 5 bases from J, leaving 7 bases between. This CDR3 is 12 amino acids long. In germline, CDR1 is LNHDA, CDR2 SQIVND (reference sequence). CDR3 region: CASSIRAETQYF. The CDR3, as DNA: TGTGCCAGTAGTATTAGAGCGGAGACCCAGTACTTC.

The chain uses TRBV5-1 and TRBJ2-7, with a possible D match to TRBD2 (6 bases). This CDR3 region has 13 residues. The germline V gene encodes CDR1 SGHRS and CDR2 YFSETQ. The V and J ends lost 9 bases and 5 bases respectively, with 18 bases between them. CDR3 region: CATSQWGVNEQYF. CDR3 in DNA: TGCGCCACCTCACAGTGGGGGGTCAACGAGCAGTACTTC. The entire variable domain, with the rest obtained from reference TRBV5-1 and TRBJ2-7, is as follows: KAGVTQTPRYLIKTRGQQVTLSCSPISGHRSVSWYQQTPGQGLQFLFEYFSETQRNKGNFPGRFSGRQFSNSRSEMNVSTLELGDSALYLCATSQWGVNEQYFGPGTRLTVT.